A single sample is the source of the 10 T cell receptor beta chains below, sequenced in a study of blood T cells in healthy people across ages. The use of a sample-barcoded 5' primer and a J-beta primer mix characterized a second PCR of roughly 6 to 11 cycles. Via MiXCR, TCRdb re-called the 5' RACE reads, giving one row per CDR3 protein. The sample has some 710,000 distinct CDR3 sequences; 22% are singletons. The sample consisted of blood. The receptors originated from a man in his 70s in good health.

This chain uses TRBV3-1 with TRBJ2-6; D unresolved. V was pared by 2 bases and J by 0 bases, with 8 bases between. This CDR3 spans 16 amino acids. Per the germline V gene, CDR1 is LGHDT and CDR2 is YNNKEL (reference sequence). CDR3 in amino acids: CASSQPFDSGANVLTF. As DNA, the CDR3 is TGTGCCAGCAGCCAACCCTTCGACTCTGGGGCCAACGTCCTGACTTTC.

This chain connects TRBV6-5 to TRBJ1-5; weak D call: TRBD1 (5 bases). Germline assignment: CDR1 MNHEY and CDR2 SVGAGI. The CDR3 runs 15 residues. The V end was cut by 9 bases, the J end by 5 bases, with 20 bases between. CDR3 DNA sequence: TGTGCCAGATCCCCGGGGGTAGGGAGGGATCAGCCCCAGCATTTT. Translated, it gives CARSPGVGRDQPQHF.

The V gene is TRBV7-9, the J gene TRBJ2-1; TRBD2 matches 13 bases. Germline V lookup: CDR1 SEHNR, CDR2 FQNEAQ (reference sequence). There are 19 residues in the CDR3. V shed 1 base, J shed 6 bases, and the junction held 12 bases outside the gene matches. The CDR3 loop reads CASSLGSGTSGTRSNEQFF. The CDR3 DNA follows: TGTGCCAGCAGCTTAGGGTCCGGGACTAGCGGGACTCGCTCCAATGAGCAGTTCTTC.

As for this clonotype: The junction departs from germline at one end; a sequencing error may be responsible. The CDR3, as DNA: TGTGCCAGCAGGACTAGCGGGAGGGCCTATGAGGAGTTCTTC. Its translation: CASRTSGRAYEEFF. V is TRBV12-3 or TRBV12-4 and J is TRBJ2-1; TRBD2 matches at 14 bases. The CDR3 consists of 14 residues.

This clonotype has at least ten counts. The chain couples TRBV28 to TRBJ2-7, with 9 positions matching TRBD1. The CDR3 has 14 residues. With V trimmed by 6 bases and J by 3 bases, 6 bases remained unmatched. CDR1 is MDHEN and CDR2 is SYDVKM in the germline V gene. The CDR3 sequence: CASSPRQGVYEQYF. Here the CDR3 DNA reads TGTGCCAGCAGCCCTCGACAGGGGGTCTACGAGCAGTACTTC.

This chain connects TRBV3-1 to TRBJ2-7; 10 bases map to TRBD1. The CDR3 totals 16 residues. Germline assignment: CDR1 LGHDT and CDR2 YNNKEL (reference sequence). V shed 4 bases, J shed 3 bases, and the junction held 9 bases outside the gene matches. CDR3 protein: CASSRTGTGEFYEQYF. Written as DNA, the CDR3 is TGTGCCAGCAGCCGAACCGGGACAGGGGAATTCTACGAGCAGTACTTC.

The V call is TRBV6-5, the J call TRBJ2-5; D may be TRBD2 (6 bases). The V gene lost 7 bases and the J gene lost 0 bases, with 21 bases spanning the gap. The CDR3 has 17 amino acids. Germline V lookup: CDR1 MNHEY, CDR2 SVGAGI. The CDR3 nucleotides are TGTGCCAGCACACCCAGAGGAGGGGTCCAGTACCAAGAGACCCAGTACTTC. As protein: CASTPRGGVQYQETQYF.

The J gene is TRBJ1-4, the V gene TRBV5-1; the D gene is possibly TRBD1 (6 bases). The germline V gene encodes CDR1 SGHRS and CDR2 YFSETQ. This CDR3 region has 17 residues. Between the trimmed V and J ends, which lost 4 bases and 0 bases, there was a span of 16 bases. In DNA, the CDR3 is TGCGCCAGCAGCATTCGGACAGCAGGTACAACTAATGAAAAACTGTTTTTT. Translation: CASSIRTAGTTNEKLFF.

This clonotype came up a few times. CDR3 amino acids: CSVGTPSSGNTIYF. CDR3 coding DNA: TGCAGCGTTGGAACTCCCAGCTCTGGAAACACCATATATTTT. V usage is TRBV29-1 and J usage is TRBJ1-3; D unresolved. V lost 4 bases and J lost 0, with 10 bases in between. The V gene's germline CDR1 is SQVTM and CDR2 ANQGSEA. CDR3 length equals 14 residues.

The chain recombines TRBV4-2 with TRBJ2-1, with 11 bases lining up with TRBD2. This CDR3 is built from 16 residues. Germline CDR1 reads LGHNA; CDR2 reads YNFKEQ. J was trimmed by 5 bases and V by 4 bases; bases with no gene match: 7. CDR3 sequence reads: CASSPQATSGNNEQFF. The CDR3 nucleotides are TGTGCCAGCAGCCCCCAGGCGACTAGCGGGAACAATGAGCAGTTCTTC.